This T cell receptor (beta chain) was profiled in a study of Graves' ophthalmopathy and Graves' hyperthyroidism. In the study overall: Before any treatment, peripheral blood was taken at the initial diagnosis.

The authors diagnosed from clinical symptoms, serum thyroxine, TRAb, thyroid ultrasound and orbital computed tomography. CDR3 regions of TCR beta were amplified from RNA transcripts. Second-round multiplex PCR came after first-round RT-PCR with HTBI primers. TCRdb itself ran the multiplex PCR reads through MiXCR, one entry per CDR3 protein. The sample has 600,000 to 950,000 distinct CDR3 sequences; 40% are singletons. CDR1 and CDR2 from the germline V gene are LGHNA and YSLEER. V was shortened by 2 bases and J by 4 bases, with 9 bases between the two germline ends. CDR3 length: 13 residues. The TCR was taken from an adult man with Graves' ophthalmopathy. V and J are TRBV4-3 and TRBJ2-7; perhaps TRBD2 as D (5 bases). Sequenced: peripheral blood. This CDR3 is CASSQIRGYEQYF. The CDR3 DNA is TGCGCCAGCAGCCAAATCCGGGGATACGAGCAGTACTTC.